Detailed here is one T cell receptor (beta chain). Per the original data handling: Amplification of reference gene primers was used by the study to estimate nucleated cell counts. Clones were sequenced by immunoSEQ multiplex PCR, and TCRdb holds only the in-frame ones, with some missing. Clonal size and the V and J genes are those of that table, whereas D and trimming came from the DNA. The repertoire holds 130,000 or so clones, almost 70% seen once, with 2% to 2.5% in the top ten. This CDR3 spans 13 amino acids. V lost 4 bases to trimming and J lost 1 base, with 9 bases between them. Germline V gives CDR1 SGHRS, CDR2 YFSETQ. These data originate in a study of blood T cell repertoires in COVID-19.

The receptor was derived from a woman in her 70s with acute or convalescent COVID-19. The chain joins TRBV5-1 to TRBJ2-7; D perhaps matches TRBD1 (6 bases). Material: peripheral blood. The CDR3 sequence is CASSSTGSYEQYF. DNA for the CDR3: TGCGCCAGCAGCAGTACAGGGTCCTACGAGCAGTACTTC.